This paragraph reports one T cell receptor beta chain. As yet, its antigen is unknown. This CDR3 contains 14 residues. Germline V gives CDR1 MNHNS, CDR2 SASEGT. The V gene lost 2 bases and the J gene lost 7 bases, with 11 bases spanning the gap. This entry comes from a study of cytomegalovirus exposure and HLA in healthy donors. Study-level results: A list of around 150 TCR beta chains associated with cytomegalovirus was given.

Primers for the PCR totalled 60 Vbeta and 13 Jbeta. Authors' methods: Roughly 83 million unique TCR beta chains, roughly 11 million of them shared, were counted by a later analysis. Libraries were prepared by immunoSEQ multiplex PCR; TCRdb keeps only in-frame clonotypes and omits some of them. The V and J calls and clone size come from that table; D and trimming were worked out from the DNA. The table has about 150,000 clones, around 60% seen once. This receptor was taken from a woman in her fifties or sixties in good health and CMV-seropositive. Sequences were obtained from PBMCs. The chain uses TRBV6-1 and TRBJ2-2; a possible D gene is TRBD1 (6 bases). CDR3 residues: CASSEFAGVGELFF. The CDR3 region has the DNA TGTGCCAGCAGTGAATTCGCAGGGGTCGGGGAGCTGTTTTTT.